This T cell receptor (beta chain) was recorded in a study of T cell changes during pregnancy in multiple sclerosis. This clone occurred once. TCRdb's table, derived via immunoSEQ multiplex PCR, lists solely in-frame clones and lacks some. The sample holds tens of thousands of clones, about 91% seen once. Germline values: CDR1 SGHNT, CDR2 YYREEE (reference sequence). The CDR3 covers 15 residues. The V segment lost 4 bases and the J segment 6 bases; nucleotides outside the gene matches: 8. This TCR was recovered from a female donor with multiple sclerosis, enrolled in a pregnancy study. This chain uses TRBV5-4 with TRBJ1-4, with 8 bases that match TRBD1. This sample comprised CD4+ T cells from peripheral blood mononuclear cells, obtained before pregnancy. CDR3 residues: CASSPTGGKDEKLFF. The CDR3, as DNA: TGTGCCAGCAGCCCCACAGGGGGTAAGGATGAAAAACTGTTTTTT.